This section outlines one TCR beta chain sequence together with its context. Produced via immunoSEQ multiplex PCR; TCRdb's table is partial and in-frame only. The sample records about 97,000 clones, roughly 89% being singletons. This sample is part of a study of blood T cell repertoires in COVID-19. Losses at the gene ends were 10 bases for V and 5 bases for J; bases not matched to a gene: 5. The CDR3 spans 13 residues. CDR1 WSHSY and CDR2 SAAADI come from the germline V gene. J is TRBJ1-6 and V is TRBV10-2; 7 bases fit TRBD1. The sequence was collected from a human donor in a cohort sampled during active COVID-19. Sequenced sample: peripheral blood. CDR3 protein: CATRDSNNSPLHF. The CDR3 DNA is TGCGCCACCCGGGACAGTAATAATTCACCCCTCCACTTT.